This entry lists 20 T cell receptor beta chains sequenced from one sample in a study of cytomegalovirus exposure and HLA in healthy donors. TCRdb's table, derived via immunoSEQ multiplex PCR, lists solely in-frame clones and lacks some. Here the sample spans around 150,000 clones, roughly 89% being singletons. Sequenced: PBMCs. The source of these receptors is a man in his late teens or twenties in good health and CMV-seropositive.

The chain employs TRBV29-1 and TRBJ2-1; 9 bases line up with TRBD2. J was trimmed by 4 bases and V by 4 bases; bases with no gene match: 2. The CDR3 is 13 residues long. Germline V lookup: CDR1 SQVTM, CDR2 ANQGSEA. CDR3 coding DNA: TGCAGCGTTGTGGCGGGGGGGTACAATGAGCAGTTCTTC. Amino acid sequence: CSVVAGGYNEQFF.

The chain couples TRBV7-2 to TRBJ2-1; TRBD2 matches at 12 bases. Germline-derived CDR1 and CDR2 are SGHTA and FQGNSA. CDR3 size: 14 residues. Trimming at V came to 5 bases and at J to 10 bases, leaving 6 bases not matched to a gene. This chain's CDR3 is CASSPTGTSGEQFF. The CDR3 coding sequence is TGTGCCAGCAGCCCTACCGGGACTAGCGGGGAGCAGTTCTTC.

The V gene is TRBV6-1, the J gene TRBJ2-5; D is perhaps TRBD1 (6 bases). Germline V lookup: CDR1 MNHNS, CDR2 SASEGT. This CDR3 is built from 13 residues. V was shortened by 5 bases and J by 3 bases, with 10 bases between the two germline ends. The CDR3 sequence is CASSRTVKETQYF. CDR3 bases: TGTGCCAGCAGTAGGACAGTCAAAGAGACCCAGTACTTC.

J is TRBJ2-7 and V is TRBV19; TRBD2 aligns across 8 bases. The CDR3 has 14 amino acids. The germline V gene encodes CDR1 LNHDA and CDR2 SQIVND (reference sequence). The trim removed 3 bases at V and 2 bases at J, leaving 3 bases unmatched. CDR3 sequence: CASSMVGLAYEQYF. CDR3 nucleotides: TGTGCCAGTAGTATGGTGGGACTAGCCTACGAGCAGTACTTC.

The V gene is TRBV6-6, the J gene TRBJ2-7, with 7 bases that match TRBD1. CDR3 size: 11 residues. The V gene end was trimmed by 10 bases and the J gene end by 7 bases; junction bases not matched to a gene: 7. Germline values: CDR1 MNHNY, CDR2 SVGAGI (reference sequence). The CDR3 protein is CATGQVREQYF. CDR3 DNA sequence: TGTGCCACCGGACAGGTCCGGGAGCAGTACTTC.

J is TRBJ1-4 and V is TRBV6-1; maybe TRBD1 (5 bases). V dropped 6 bases and J dropped 8 bases, with 13 bases sitting between them. The germline V gene has CDR1 MNHNS and CDR2 SASEGT. CDR3 length: 13 amino acids. The CDR3 nucleotides read TGTGCCAGCAGCGCGGGACCTAGGGAAAAACTGTTTTTT. It codes for CASSAGPREKLFF.

The chain combines TRBV27 with TRBJ2-5; 9 bases match TRBD2. The CDR3 runs 17 residues. Germline CDR1 reads MNHEY; CDR2 reads SMNVEV (reference sequence). Trimming at V came to 2 bases and at J to 5 bases, leaving 12 bases not matched to a gene. CDR3 sequence reads: CASSLGATSGHGETQYF. The CDR3 DNA is TGTGCCAGCAGTTTAGGGGCGACTAGCGGACATGGCGAGACCCAGTACTTC.

The genes are TRBV6-1 and TRBJ2-5, with TRBD2 matching 13 bases. V trimming: 1 base; J trimming: 4 bases; junction bases outside the gene matches: 6. Per the germline V gene, CDR1 is MNHNS and CDR2 is SASEGT. The CDR3 extends over 17 amino acids. CDR3 in amino acids: CASSEGGTSGIGETQYF. The CDR3 DNA is TGTGCCAGCAGTGAAGGCGGGACTAGCGGGATAGGAGAGACCCAGTACTTC.

The chain is built from TRBV9 and TRBJ1-1; weak D call: TRBD1 (5 bases). Trimming took 0 bases from V and 1 from J, leaving 10 bases between them. The germline V gene encodes CDR1 SGDLS and CDR2 YYNGEE. The CDR3 has 15 amino acids. As DNA, the CDR3 is TGTGCCAGCAGCGTAGCTACAGGAGAGAACACTGAAGCTTTCTTT. Its protein product is CASSVATGENTEAFF.

V and J are TRBV10-2 and TRBJ2-5; 10 bases match TRBD2. The V gene end was trimmed by 6 bases and the J gene end by 4 bases; junction bases not matched to a gene: 2. The CDR3 contains 13 residues. Germline CDR1 and CDR2: WSHSY and SAAADI. The CDR3 loop is CASSLAGVETQYF. Here the CDR3 DNA reads TGCGCCAGCAGCCTAGCGGGAGTAGAGACCCAGTACTTC.

The V gene is TRBV7-9, the J gene TRBJ1-3; D call uncertain. Germline-derived CDR1 and CDR2 are SEHNR and FQNEAQ (reference sequence). V lost 0 bases and J 1 base, leaving 4 bases between the germline ends. The CDR3 has 14 amino acids. In DNA, the CDR3 is TGTGCCAGCAGCTTAGCGACATCTGGAAACACCATATATTTT. Its protein product is CASSLATSGNTIYF.

The rearrangement uses TRBV7-9 and TRBJ2-5; D possibly corresponds to TRBD1 (6 bases). The CDR3 loop spans 15 amino acids. Germline V lookup: CDR1 SEHNR, CDR2 FQNEAQ (reference sequence). V was clipped by 4 bases and J by 1 base, with 13 bases between them. The CDR3 bases are TGTGCCAGCAGCTCCCCCATAGGGGGCCAAGAGACCCAGTACTTC. Protein product: CASSSPIGGQETQYF.

The genes are TRBV4-1 and TRBJ2-1, with a tentative D call TRBD2 (6 bases). Germline V gene data show CDR1 as MGHRA and CDR2 as YSYEKL. The CDR3 is 21 residues long. V lost 4 bases to trimming and J lost 4 bases, with 32 bases between them. The chain's CDR3 is CASSPAYLQRTLEGPYNEQFF. Here the CDR3 DNA reads TGCGCCAGCAGCCCGGCCTACCTTCAGCGGACGCTGGAGGGTCCTTACAATGAGCAGTTCTTC.

The chain links TRBV5-1 to TRBJ2-7; TRBD1 agrees at 9 bases. The CDR3 covers 13 residues. The junction had 5 bases not matched to a gene; V was cut back by 3 bases and J by 7 bases. CDR1 is SGHRS, CDR2 YFSETQ, per germline. In DNA, the CDR3 is TGCGCCAGCAGCTGGGGACAGGGAACAGAGCAGTACTTC. Encoded protein: CASSWGQGTEQYF.

This clone was seen once. This sequence joins TRBV6-1 and TRBJ1-2, with a possible D match to TRBD1 (6 bases). The CDR3 is 13 amino acids. Trimming removed 5 bases at V and 5 bases at J, with 12 bases between. In germline, CDR1 is MNHNS, CDR2 SASEGT. This CDR3 reads CASSSDRSYGYTF. Written as DNA, the CDR3 is TGTGCCAGCAGTTCGGACAGAAGTTATGGCTACACCTTC.

This chain connects TRBV18 to TRBJ1-5; TRBD1 agrees at 10 bases. Germline lookup yields CDR1 KGHSH and CDR2 LQKENI. The CDR3 runs to 21 residues. Trimming removed 5 bases from V and 2 bases from J; junction bases left unmatched: 21. The CDR3 loop is CASSTYRTRDRGRSGNQPQHF. The CDR3 nucleotides read TGTGCCAGCTCAACATATCGAACCCGGGACAGGGGAAGGTCGGGCAATCAGCCCCAGCATTTT.

This chain joins TRBV2 and TRBJ2-3, with 11 nucleotides matching TRBD2. V was clipped by 6 bases and J by 4 bases; unmatched bases: 6. CDR3 length: 15 residues. The V gene's germline CDR1 is SNHLY and CDR2 FYNNEI. This chain's CDR3 is CASRLGTSGADTQYF. CDR3 bases: TGTGCCAGCAGGCTAGGGACTAGCGGAGCAGATACGCAGTATTTT.

The chain joins TRBV7-9 to TRBJ2-7, with 9 bases lining up with TRBD1. The V and J ends lost 5 bases and 6 bases, in that order; junction bases with no gene match: 11. CDR1 and CDR2 (germline): SEHNR, FQNEAQ (reference sequence). The CDR3 extends over 15 amino acids. CDR3 coding DNA: TGTGCCAGCAGCCTTAGGGGACAGGGCTTGAGCGAGCAGTACTTC. It specifies CASSLRGQGLSEQYF.

The chain joins TRBV11-2 to TRBJ1-2; D might be TRBD1 (6 bases). V dropped 0 bases and J dropped 3 bases, with 11 bases sitting between them. Germline assignment: CDR1 SGHAT and CDR2 FQNNGV. CDR3 size: 15 residues. CDR3 sequence reads: CASSLDSGGHYGYTF. CDR3 nucleotide sequence: TGTGCCAGCAGCTTAGATAGCGGGGGGCACTATGGCTACACCTTC.

This clone came up once. The J gene is TRBJ2-3, the V gene TRBV7-9, with 8 bases identical to TRBD2. The V gene end was trimmed by 6 bases and the J gene end by 0 bases; junction bases not matched to a gene: 5. The CDR3 has 15 residues. CDR1 and CDR2 (germline): SEHNR, FQNEAQ (reference sequence). CDR3 coding DNA: TGTGCCAGCAGACTATCTAGCGGGAGCACAGATACGCAGTATTTT. Translation gives CASRLSSGSTDTQYF.